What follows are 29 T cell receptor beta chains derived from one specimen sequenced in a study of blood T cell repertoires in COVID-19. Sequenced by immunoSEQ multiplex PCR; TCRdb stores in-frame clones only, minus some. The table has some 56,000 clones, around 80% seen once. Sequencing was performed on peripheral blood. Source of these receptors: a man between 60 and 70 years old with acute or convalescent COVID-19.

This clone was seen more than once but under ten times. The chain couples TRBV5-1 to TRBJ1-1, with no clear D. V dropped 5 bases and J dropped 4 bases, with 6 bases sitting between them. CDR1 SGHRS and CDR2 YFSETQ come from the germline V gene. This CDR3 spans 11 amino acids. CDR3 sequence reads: CASRQATEAFF. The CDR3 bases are TGCGCCAGCAGGCAGGCCACTGAAGCTTTCTTT.

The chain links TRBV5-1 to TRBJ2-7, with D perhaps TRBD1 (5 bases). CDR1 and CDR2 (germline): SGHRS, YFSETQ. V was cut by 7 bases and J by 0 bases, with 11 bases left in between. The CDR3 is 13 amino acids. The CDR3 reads CASQEGASYEQYF. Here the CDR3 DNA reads TGCGCCAGCCAGGAAGGGGCCTCCTACGAGCAGTACTTC.

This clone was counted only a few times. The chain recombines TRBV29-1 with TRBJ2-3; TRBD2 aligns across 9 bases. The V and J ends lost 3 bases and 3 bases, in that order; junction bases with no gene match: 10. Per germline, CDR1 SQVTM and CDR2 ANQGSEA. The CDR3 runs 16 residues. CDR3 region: CSVDTIAGAHTDTQYF. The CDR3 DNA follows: TGCAGCGTTGATACTATAGCGGGGGCACATACAGATACGCAGTATTTT.

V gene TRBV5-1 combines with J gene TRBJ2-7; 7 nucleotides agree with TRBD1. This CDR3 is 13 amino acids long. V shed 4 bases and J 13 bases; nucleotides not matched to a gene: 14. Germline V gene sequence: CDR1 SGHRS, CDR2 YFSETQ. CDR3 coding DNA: TGCGCCAGCAGCACCACAGGGGACCGGACACCTTACTTC. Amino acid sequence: CASSTTGDRTPYF.

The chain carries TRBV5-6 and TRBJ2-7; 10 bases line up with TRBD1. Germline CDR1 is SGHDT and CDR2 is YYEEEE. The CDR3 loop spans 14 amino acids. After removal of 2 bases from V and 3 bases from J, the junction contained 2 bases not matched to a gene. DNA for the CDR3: TGTGCCAGCAGCTTCTGGGACAGGGGCTACGAGCAGTACTTC. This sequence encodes CASSFWDRGYEQYF.

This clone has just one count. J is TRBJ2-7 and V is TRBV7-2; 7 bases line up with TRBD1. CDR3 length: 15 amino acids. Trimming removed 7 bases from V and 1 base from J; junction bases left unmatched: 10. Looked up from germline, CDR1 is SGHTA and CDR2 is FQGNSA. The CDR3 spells CASTSAQGISYEQYF. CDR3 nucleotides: TGTGCCAGCACCTCCGCACAGGGGATATCCTACGAGCAGTACTTC. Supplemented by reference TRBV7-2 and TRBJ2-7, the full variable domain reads GAGVSQSPSNKVTEKGKDVELRCDPISGHTALYWYRQSLGQGLEFLIYFQGNSAPDKSGLPSDRFSAERTGGSVSTLTIQRTQQEDSAVYLCASTSAQGISYEQYFGPGTRLTVT.

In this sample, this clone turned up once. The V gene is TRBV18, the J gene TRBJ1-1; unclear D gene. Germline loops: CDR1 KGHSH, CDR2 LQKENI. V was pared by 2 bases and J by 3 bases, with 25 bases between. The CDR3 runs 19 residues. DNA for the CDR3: TGTGCCAGCTCACCATACGCCCTCGGATTATCTCGCGGGGACACTGAAGCTTTCTTT. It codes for CASSPYALGLSRGDTEAFF.

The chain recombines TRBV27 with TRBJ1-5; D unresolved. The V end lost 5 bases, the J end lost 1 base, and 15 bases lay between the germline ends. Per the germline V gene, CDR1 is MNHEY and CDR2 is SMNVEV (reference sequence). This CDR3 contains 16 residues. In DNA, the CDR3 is TGTGCCAGCAGTCCAGTAGGTAGAGGAAGCAATCAGCCCCAGCATTTT. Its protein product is CASSPVGRGSNQPQHF.

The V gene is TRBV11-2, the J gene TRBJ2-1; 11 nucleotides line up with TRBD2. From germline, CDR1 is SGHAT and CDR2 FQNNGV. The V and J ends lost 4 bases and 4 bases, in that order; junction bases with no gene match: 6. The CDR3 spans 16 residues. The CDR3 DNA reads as TGTGCCAGCAGCTCCCTTAGCGGGGGGGCTTACAATGAGCAGTTCTTC. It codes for CASSSLSGGAYNEQFF.

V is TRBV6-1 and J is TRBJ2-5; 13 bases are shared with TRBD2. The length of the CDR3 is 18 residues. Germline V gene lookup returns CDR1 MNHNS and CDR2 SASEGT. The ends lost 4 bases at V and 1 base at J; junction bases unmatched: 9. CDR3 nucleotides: TGTGCCAGCAGTGGACTTCGGACTAGCGGGGGCCTCCAAGAGACCCAGTACTTC. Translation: CASSGLRTSGGLQETQYF.

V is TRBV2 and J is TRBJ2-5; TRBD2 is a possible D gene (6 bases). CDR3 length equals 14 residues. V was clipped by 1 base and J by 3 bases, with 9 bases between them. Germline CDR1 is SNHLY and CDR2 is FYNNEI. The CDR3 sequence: CASSEGASEETQYF. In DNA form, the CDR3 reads TGTGCCAGCAGTGAAGGAGCTAGCGAAGAGACCCAGTACTTC.

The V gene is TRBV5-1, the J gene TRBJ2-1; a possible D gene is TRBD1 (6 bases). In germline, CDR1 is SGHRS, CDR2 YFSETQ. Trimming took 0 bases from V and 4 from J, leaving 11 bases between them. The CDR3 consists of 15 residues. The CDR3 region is CASSLDGTIYNEQFF. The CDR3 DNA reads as TGCGCCAGCAGCTTGGATGGGACAATTTACAATGAGCAGTTCTTC.

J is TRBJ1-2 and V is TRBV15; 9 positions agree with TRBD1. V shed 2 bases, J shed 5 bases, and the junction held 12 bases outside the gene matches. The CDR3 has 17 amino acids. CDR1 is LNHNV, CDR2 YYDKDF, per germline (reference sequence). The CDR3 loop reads CATSRSPPWDRVYGYTF. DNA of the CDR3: TGTGCCACCAGCAGATCCCCCCCCTGGGACAGGGTGTATGGCTACACCTTC.

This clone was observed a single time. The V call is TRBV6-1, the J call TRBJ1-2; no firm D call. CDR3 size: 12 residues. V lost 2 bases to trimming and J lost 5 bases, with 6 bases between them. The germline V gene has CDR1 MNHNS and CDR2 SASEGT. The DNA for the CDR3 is TGTGCCAGCAGTGAAACGGGTTATGGCTACACCTTC. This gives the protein CASSETGYGYTF.

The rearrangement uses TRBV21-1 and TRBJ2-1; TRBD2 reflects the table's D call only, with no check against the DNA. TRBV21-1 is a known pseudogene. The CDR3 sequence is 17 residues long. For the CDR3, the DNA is TGTGCCAGCAGCAGGACTAGCGGGGGGCTTAGCTACAATGAGCAGTTCTTC. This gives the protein CASSRTSGGLSYNEQFF.

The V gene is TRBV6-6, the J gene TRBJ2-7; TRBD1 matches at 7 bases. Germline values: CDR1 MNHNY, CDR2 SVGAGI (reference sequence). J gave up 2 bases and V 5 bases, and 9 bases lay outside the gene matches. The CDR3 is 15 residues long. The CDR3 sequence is CASSHQGERAYEQYF. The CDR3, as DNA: TGTGCCAGCAGTCACCAGGGGGAAAGGGCCTACGAGCAGTACTTC.

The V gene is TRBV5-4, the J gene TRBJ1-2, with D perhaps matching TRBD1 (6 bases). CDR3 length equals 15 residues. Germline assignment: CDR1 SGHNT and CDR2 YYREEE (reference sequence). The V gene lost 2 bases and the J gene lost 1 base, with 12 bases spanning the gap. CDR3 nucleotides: TGTGCCAGCAGCTTCCCAGGGGCTTATAACTATGGCTACACCTTC. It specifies CASSFPGAYNYGYTF.

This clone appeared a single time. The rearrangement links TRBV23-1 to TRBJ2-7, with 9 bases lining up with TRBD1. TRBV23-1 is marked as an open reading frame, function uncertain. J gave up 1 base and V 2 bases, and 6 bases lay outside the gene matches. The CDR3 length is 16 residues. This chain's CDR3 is CASSQRAGQGSYEQYF. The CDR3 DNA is TGCGCCAGCAGTCAACGTGCGGGACAGGGATCCTACGAGCAGTACTTC.

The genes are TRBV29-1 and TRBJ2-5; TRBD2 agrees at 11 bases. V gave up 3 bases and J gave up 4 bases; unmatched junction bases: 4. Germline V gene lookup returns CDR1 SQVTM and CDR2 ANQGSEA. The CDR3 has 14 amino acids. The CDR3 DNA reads TGCAGCGTTGAGGGTCTAGCGGGGGGAGAGACCCAGTACTTC. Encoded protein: CSVEGLAGGETQYF. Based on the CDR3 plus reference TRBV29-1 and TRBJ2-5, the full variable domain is SAVISQKPSRDICQRGTSLTIQCQVDSQVTMMFWYRQQPGQSLTLIATANQGSEATYESGFVIDKFPISRPNLTFSTLTVSNMSPEDSSIYLCSVEGLAGGETQYFGPGTRLLVL.

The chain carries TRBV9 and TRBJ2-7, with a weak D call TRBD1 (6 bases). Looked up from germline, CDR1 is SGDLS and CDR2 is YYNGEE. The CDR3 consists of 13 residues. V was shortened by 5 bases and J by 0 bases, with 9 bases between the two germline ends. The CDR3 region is CASSMTGSYEQYF. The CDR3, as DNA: TGTGCCAGCAGTATGACAGGCTCCTACGAGCAGTACTTC.

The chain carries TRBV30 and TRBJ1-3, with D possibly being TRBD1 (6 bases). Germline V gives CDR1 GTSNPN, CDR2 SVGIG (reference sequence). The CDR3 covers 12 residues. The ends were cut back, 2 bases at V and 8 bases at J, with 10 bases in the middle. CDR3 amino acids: CAWSYDRHTIYF. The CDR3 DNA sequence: TGTGCCTGGAGTTATGACAGGCACACCATATATTTT.

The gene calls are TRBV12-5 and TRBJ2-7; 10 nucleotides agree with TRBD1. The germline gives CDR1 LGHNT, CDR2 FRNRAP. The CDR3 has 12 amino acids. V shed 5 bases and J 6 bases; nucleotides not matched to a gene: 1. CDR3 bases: TGTGCTAGTGGTCGGGACAGGGGCGAGCAGTACTTC. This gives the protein CASGRDRGEQYF.

The CDR3 loop is CASSLSFGGEQYF. CDR3 DNA sequence: TGTGCCAGCAGCTTAAGCTTCGGGGGCGAGCAGTACTTC. The gene calls are TRBV7-2 and TRBJ2-7; TRBD2 might be the D (6 bases). Germline V gene lookup returns CDR1 SGHTA and CDR2 FQGNSA. The CDR3 contains 13 residues. V was cut by 2 bases and J by 6 bases, with 11 bases left in between. Supplemented by reference TRBV7-2 and TRBJ2-7, the full variable domain reads GAGVSQSPSNKVTEKGKDVELRCDPISGHTALYWYRQSLGQGLEFLIYFQGNSAPDKSGLPSDRFSAERTGGSVSTLTIQRTQQEDSAVYLCASSLSFGGEQYFGPGTRLTVT.

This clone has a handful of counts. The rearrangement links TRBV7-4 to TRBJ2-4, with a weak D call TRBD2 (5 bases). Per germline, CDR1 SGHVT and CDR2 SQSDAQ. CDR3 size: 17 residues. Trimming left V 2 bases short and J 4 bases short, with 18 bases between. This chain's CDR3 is CASSLLPPEAGKNIQYF. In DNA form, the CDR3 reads TGTGCCAGCAGCTTATTGCCCCCGGAGGCCGGAAAAAACATTCAGTACTTC.

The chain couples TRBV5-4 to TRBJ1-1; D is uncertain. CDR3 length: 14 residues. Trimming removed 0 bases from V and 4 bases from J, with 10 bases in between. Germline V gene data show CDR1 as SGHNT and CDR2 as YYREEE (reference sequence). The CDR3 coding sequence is TGTGCCAGCAGCTTGGCCGGGGTTTTCACTGAAGCTTTCTTT. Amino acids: CASSLAGVFTEAFF.

The CDR3 loop reads CASSEQGPGNQPQHF. DNA for the CDR3: TGTGCCAGCAGTGAACAGGGCCCAGGCAATCAGCCCCAGCATTTT. V is TRBV2 and J is TRBJ1-5; D possibly corresponds to TRBD1 (5 bases). The CDR3 sequence is 15 residues long. The germline V gene encodes CDR1 SNHLY and CDR2 FYNNEI. Trimming left V 2 bases short and J 2 bases short, with 10 bases between.

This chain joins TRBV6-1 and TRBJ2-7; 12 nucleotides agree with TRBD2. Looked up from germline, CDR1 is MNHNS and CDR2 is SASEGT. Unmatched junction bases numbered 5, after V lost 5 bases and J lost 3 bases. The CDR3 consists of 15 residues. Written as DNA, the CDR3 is TGTGCCAGCAGTTCAAGACTAGCGGGGGACTACGAGCAGTACTTC. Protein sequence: CASSSRLAGDYEQYF.

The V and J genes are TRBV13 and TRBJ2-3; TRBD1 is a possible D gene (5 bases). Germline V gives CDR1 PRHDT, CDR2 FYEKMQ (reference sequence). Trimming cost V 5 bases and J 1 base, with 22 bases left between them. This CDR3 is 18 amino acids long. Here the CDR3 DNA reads TGTGCCAGCAGCCCAAGGTCCGAATTTAACAGGCGCACAGATACGCAGTATTTT. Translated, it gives CASSPRSEFNRRTDTQYF.

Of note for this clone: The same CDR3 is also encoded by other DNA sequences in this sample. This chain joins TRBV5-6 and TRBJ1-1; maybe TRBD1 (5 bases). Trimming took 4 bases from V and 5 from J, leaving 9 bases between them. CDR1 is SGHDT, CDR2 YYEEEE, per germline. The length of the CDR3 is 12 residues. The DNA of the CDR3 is TGTGCCAGCAGCCTGCGGGGGACTGAAGCTTTCTTT. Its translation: CASSLRGTEAFF.